The source of this T cell receptor (beta chain) is a study of blood T cell repertoires in COVID-19. Study-wide context: PBMCs, B-cell-depleted T cells, or T cells were the source of the cDNA or gDNA that made up the material.

CDR1 is LGHDT and CDR2 is YNNKEL in the germline V gene (reference sequence). Trimming left V 1 base short and J 12 bases short, with 15 bases between. The CDR3 runs 13 residues. This clone was counted only a few times. Methods used by the authors: Amplification of reference gene primers provided the estimated nucleated cell counts. TCRdb's copy holds only in-frame clones and misses some; the assay was immunoSEQ multiplex PCR. For V, J and clone size, that table is used; D and trimming come from the DNA. The sample has 200,000 to 300,000 clones, 84% seen once. The receptor was derived from a human donor in a cohort sampled during active COVID-19. The sample consisted of peripheral blood. The chain recombines TRBV3-1 (or the pseudogene TRBV3-2) with TRBJ1-1; D not certain. The CDR3 DNA is TGTGCCAGCAGCCAAGTCCAAGGAGCGCGAACTTTCTTT. Translation gives CASSQVQGARTFF.